This is a list of T cell receptor beta chains from one sample in a study of cytomegalovirus exposure and HLA in healthy donors. This table comes from immunoSEQ multiplex PCR, and its TCRdb copy is limited to in-frame clones, with some not included. Counted here are around 120,000 clones, about 68% occurring once; the ten biggest clones make up 3.8%. The sequenced sample was PBMCs. All receptors derive from a man younger than 45 in good health and CMV-seropositive. CDR3s include the opening cysteine and the closing phenylalanine or tryptophan. Each record gives: V gene, clone size, J gene, CDR3 length, CDR3 protein. The size field is filled for only some rows; it gives once, few, many or a size class.

>TRBV7-2|.|TRBJ2-7|14
CASSGTSGDYEQYF
>TRBV5-6|.|TRBJ1-2|14
CASSLLLTGRGYTF
>TRBV5-4|.|TRBJ2-7|13
CASSSGLGYEQYF
>TRBV5-1|once|TRBJ2-3|16
CASSLEVAGGTDTQYF
>TRBV7-2|few|TRBJ2-1|16
CASSLVGGGAIGEQFF
>TRBV29-1|.|TRBJ1-5|11
CSGRQGQPQHF
>TRBV4-1|few|TRBJ1-2|16
CASSPEPGQGWYGYTF
>TRBV6-5|once|TRBJ1-4|13
CASTGRPNEKLFF
>TRBV4-2|few|TRBJ1-2|14
CASSQEWGLYGYTF
>TRBV5-1|few|TRBJ2-2|15
CASSWGQGNTGELFF
>TRBV7-8|.|TRBJ2-1|19
CASSLRLAGAVSSYNEQFF
>TRBV5-1|.|TRBJ2-2|13
CASRQQDTGELFF
>TRBV5-1|once|TRBJ2-7|14
CASSFGDRPYEQYF
>TRBV6-4|.|TRBJ2-2|13
CASSEREIGELFF
>TRBV27|once|TRBJ1-6|13
CASSFGGASPLHF
>TRBV4-1|.|TRBJ1-1|16
CASSTPRQGARTEAFF
>TRBV4-1|.|TRBJ2-3|18
CASSHEPVGANRADTQYF
>TRBV7-9|few|TRBJ2-1|13
CASSLANRDEQFF
>TRBV4-1|.|TRBJ1-1|15
CASSQLLIPGLGAFF
>TRBV6-1|.|TRBJ2-5|13
CASRGTGLETQYF
>TRBV5-4|.|TRBJ1-2|13
CASSLDRLYGYTF
>TRBV6-4|.|TRBJ1-5|17
CASPGRRGQYSNQPQHF
>TRBV27|.|TRBJ1-2|15
CASSLGDRANYGYTF
>TRBV18|.|TRBJ2-7|16
CASSPGSPGQGYEQYF
>TRBV16|.|TRBJ1-2|13
CASSPDDSYGYTF
>TRBV6-1|.|TRBJ1-5|17
CASSEFIGQESNQPQHF
>TRBV9|.|TRBJ2-1|14
CASRSGGRYNEQFF
>TRBV30|.|TRBJ1-1|13
CAYERVMNTEAFF
>TRBV19|.|TRBJ2-7|14
CASSTHDIGYEQYF
>TRBV5-1|.|TRBJ1-2|13
CASSQTGFDGYTF
>TRBV4-2|few|TRBJ1-3|16
CASSQERGNSGNTIYF
>TRBV5-4|once|TRBJ2-3|15
CASSWGLAGTDTQYF
>TRBV19|.|TRBJ1-1|13
CASSIIPDTEAFF
>TRBV6-4|.|TRBJ2-7|13
CASSDSWGGEQYF
>TRBV5-1|.|TRBJ1-3|16
CASSSTGTGGGNTIYF
>TRBV19|few|TRBJ1-5|14
CASKHANSNQPQHF
>TRBV10-3|.|TRBJ2-7|14
CAISDTGGTYEQYF
>TRBV6-1|.|TRBJ1-3|14
CASRKTGAGNTIYF
>TRBV13|few|TRBJ2-3|16
CASSLRLAGGKDTQYF
>TRBV5-1|.|TRBJ1-2|14
CASSFEDRGGGYTF
>TRBV5-1|.|TRBJ2-1|14
CASSLAGGFNEQFF
>TRBV5-1|.|TRBJ2-1|16
CASSPGWQGAHNEQFF
>TRBV11-3|.|TRBJ1-6|15
CASSPGTGENSPLHF
>TRBV7-9|.|TRBJ2-1|13
CARESGGAGEQFF
>TRBV4-1|.|TRBJ2-2|16
CASSLRQGWSTGELFF